A selection of T cell receptor beta chains follows, all from one sample in a study of blood T cell repertoires in COVID-19. Sequenced by immunoSEQ multiplex PCR; TCRdb stores in-frame clones only, minus some. The data show approximately 180,000 clones, under 80% seen once. Material: PBMCs or T cells enriched from blood (not recorded which). The receptors were sampled from a woman aged 45-60 years with acute COVID-19. Both conserved end residues are part of each CDR3. D genes are given only for firm matches.

CDR3aa	d_gene	j_gene	v_gene
CASTYGQGLYGYTF	-	TRBJ1-2	TRBV6-5
CASSHFGDSSNQPQHF	TRBD1	TRBJ1-5	TRBV4-1
CASSPRGSNQPQHF	-	TRBJ1-5	TRBV14
CASSPTTATNEKLFF	-	TRBJ1-4	TRBV4-3
CASSLGGGGDTQYF	-	TRBJ2-3	TRBV7-2
CASSATLRDRGGSPLHF	TRBD1	TRBJ1-6	TRBV5-1
CASSHGDRVYRETQYF	TRBD1	TRBJ2-5	TRBV4-3
CASMSPAGDWGTEAFF	-	TRBJ1-1	TRBV5-8
CASSLSSGGANEQFF	TRBD2	TRBJ2-1	TRBV7-3
CASRWEDNEKLFF	-	TRBJ1-4	TRBV19
CASSDRGKETQYF	TRBD1	TRBJ2-5	TRBV28
CASSWAPPYF	-	TRBJ2-5	TRBV10-1
CASSESEGLAGRRDTQYF	TRBD2	TRBJ2-3	TRBV10-1
CSVAVGQGFLQFF	TRBD1	TRBJ2-1	TRBV29-1
CASSPGRGGRSEAFF	-	TRBJ1-1	TRBV11-3
CASSGTPDNEQFF	-	TRBJ2-1	TRBV5-4
CASSGRPRAEEKLFF	-	TRBJ1-4	TRBV2
CASSEDQGWVPNEKLFF	-	TRBJ1-4	TRBV6-1
CASEGTSNEKLFF	-	TRBJ1-4	TRBV28
CASSQPTGAETQYF	TRBD1	TRBJ2-5	TRBV28
CASSRGLQPQHF	TRBD1	TRBJ1-5	TRBV12-3/TRBV12-4
CASTMPGNQPQHF	-	TRBJ1-5	TRBV28
CASSPVDREGTEAFF	TRBD1	TRBJ1-1	TRBV19